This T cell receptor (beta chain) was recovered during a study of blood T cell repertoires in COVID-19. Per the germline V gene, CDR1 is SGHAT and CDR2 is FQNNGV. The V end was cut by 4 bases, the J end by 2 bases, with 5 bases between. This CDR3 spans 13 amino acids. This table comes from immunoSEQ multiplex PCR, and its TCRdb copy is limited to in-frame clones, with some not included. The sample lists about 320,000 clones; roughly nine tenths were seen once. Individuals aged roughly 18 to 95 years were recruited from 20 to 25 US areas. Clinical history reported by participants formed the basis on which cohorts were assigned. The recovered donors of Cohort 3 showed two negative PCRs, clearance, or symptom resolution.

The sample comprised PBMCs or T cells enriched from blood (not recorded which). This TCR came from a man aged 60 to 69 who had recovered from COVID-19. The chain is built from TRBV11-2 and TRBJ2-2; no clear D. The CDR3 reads CASSSLNTGELFF. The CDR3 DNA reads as TGTGCCAGCAGCTCCCTTAACACCGGGGAGCTGTTTTTT.